A selection of T cell receptor beta chains follows, all from one sample in a study of blood T cell repertoires in COVID-19. Method: immunoSEQ multiplex PCR; TCRdb's copy keeps in-frame clones and lacks some. The sample lists approximately 170,000 clones, about 87% occurring once. Sequencing was carried out using peripheral blood. The source is a man aged 60 to 75 with acute or convalescent COVID-19. Each CDR3 is given with its conserved first and last residue. Fields, in order: J gene, clone size, V gene, CDR3 protein. Rows may omit the clone size; those that give it use once, few, many or a size class.

TRBJ1-2 | . | TRBV12-3/TRBV12-4 | CASSLVLQDGYTF
TRBJ1-1 | . | TRBV19 | CATMSRGMAFF
TRBJ1-1 | . | TRBV3-1/TRBV3-2 | CASSQDLRVYTEAFF
TRBJ1-2 | . | TRBV5-4 | CASSLGLGGNYGYTF
TRBJ1-2 | . | TRBV4-1 | CASSQDGNRGYGYTF
TRBJ2-2 | . | TRBV30 | CAWSPIGDRGIGELFF
TRBJ2-5 | . | TRBV7-3 | CASSPGAQETQYF
TRBJ1-2 | . | TRBV2 | CASSTRQGTTYGYTF
TRBJ1-2 | . | TRBV5-4 | CASSYIDSYGYTF
TRBJ1-2 | . | TRBV3-1/TRBV3-2 | CASSGGSGADYGYTF
TRBJ1-1 | . | TRBV30 | CAWTAGHWNTEAFF
TRBJ2-3 | . | TRBV27 | CASSSYRTDTQYF
TRBJ2-1 | . | TRBV5-1 | CASSLASGGAGEQFF
TRBJ1-1 | . | TRBV3-1/TRBV3-2 | CASSFRTGRNTEAFF
TRBJ2-2 | . | TRBV6-1 | CASSEWGGLTGELFF
TRBJ1-5 | . | TRBV19 | CASKDRPRGGNQPQHF
TRBJ1-2 | once | TRBV7-9 | CASSLANSPGGYTF
TRBJ2-1 | . | TRBV30 | CAWSAGQIVGEQFF
TRBJ2-1 | . | TRBV7-2 | CASSPGGSSYNEQFF
TRBJ2-1 | . | TRBV11-2 | CASSLGSAGGAEQFF
TRBJ1-4 | . | TRBV29-1 | CSVDQGADEKLFF
TRBJ1-5 | . | TRBV2 | CASRQGTGRNQPQHF
TRBJ1-1 | . | TRBV5-1 | CASSLVQGITEAFF
TRBJ1-5 | . | TRBV5-5 | CASSSHPRDHEGGNQPQHF
TRBJ2-2 | once | TRBV25-1 | CASSEGTPTGRRTGELFF
TRBJ2-2 | . | TRBV2 | CAGARDRPTGELFF
TRBJ1-2 | . | TRBV2 | CASSEDRINGYTF
TRBJ2-5 | once | TRBV9 | CASSVRGGIGLETQYF
TRBJ2-3 | few | TRBV27 | CASSSTSGGADMDTQYF
TRBJ2-5 | . | TRBV21-1 | CASSRRRQETQYF
TRBJ1-3 | . | TRBV6-2/TRBV6-3 | CASSYDRGPTAGNTIYF
TRBJ2-2 | . | TRBV7-3 | CASSLTSGTGELFF
TRBJ2-5 | . | TRBV30 | CAWSDEDRGGMETQYF
TRBJ2-5 | . | TRBV28 | CASRPTSRGETQYF
TRBJ1-6 | once | TRBV19 | CASRLPGEYNSPLHF
TRBJ1-5 | . | TRBV2 | CASRITGSGNQPQHF
TRBJ1-2 | . | TRBV27 | CASSFYDRAGGYTF
TRBJ2-2 | . | TRBV19 | CASSRGGAPGELFF
TRBJ2-7 | . | TRBV9 | CASSATSGPSYEQYF
TRBJ1-6 | . | TRBV6-5 | CASSLTGAGSPLHF
TRBJ1-5 | . | TRBV25-1 | CASIPPDQPQHF
TRBJ2-2 | once | TRBV6-6 | CASRPPTGYTGELFF
TRBJ2-3 | . | TRBV5-1 | CASSLVPSGSKADTQYF
TRBJ1-2 | . | TRBV19 | CASSTFYYGYTF
TRBJ1-3 | . | TRBV3-1/TRBV3-2 | CASSQDRSRLLGNTIYF
TRBJ1-4 | . | TRBV9 | CASSVTDRGLVKLFF
TRBJ1-6 | once | TRBV18 | CASSQGSRSPLHF
TRBJ2-7 | . | TRBV28 | CASTLGVSPYEQYF
TRBJ2-3 | . | TRBV10-1 | CASSELAGGSDTQYF
TRBJ2-1 | . | TRBV9 | CASSATSGTYNEQFF
TRBJ1-2 | . | TRBV5-1 | CASSLAVGEYGYTF
TRBJ1-2 | . | TRBV6-6 | CASSPEGVNGYTF
TRBJ2-2 | . | TRBV29-1 | CSALSSGMNTGELFF
TRBJ2-6 | . | TRBV3-1/TRBV3-2 | CASTPTGGPHLTF
TRBJ2-5 | . | TRBV11-3 | CASTPGQAGETQYF